This section outlines one TCR beta chain sequence together with its context. Antigen specificity is unknown. The data originate from a study of T cell responses to AZD1222 COVID-19 vaccine. General observations from the study: Dominant CD4 TCR responses targeted spike regions 160-218 and 743-854. Clonal diversity may have been underestimated in mostly white British donors.

TCRdb's table, derived via immunoSEQ multiplex PCR, lists solely in-frame clones and lacks some. The table lists about 120,000 clones, roughly 90% of them singletons. Germline CDR1 is SNHLY and CDR2 is FYNNEI. The CDR3 runs 13 residues. V lost 4 bases to trimming and J lost 0 bases, with 6 bases between them. This receptor was obtained from an adult in good health. The specimen was peripheral blood, collected on day 0 of AZD1222 vaccination. The gene calls are TRBV2 and TRBJ1-1; no definite D call. Here the CDR3 DNA reads TGTGCCAGCAGTGCGGTCATGAACACTGAAGCTTTCTTT. Amino acid sequence: CASSAVMNTEAFF.